The 26 T cell receptor beta chains below were found in one sample sequenced in a study of blood T cells in healthy people across ages. The second PCR ran about 6 to 11 cycles with a sample-barcoded 5' primer and J-beta primers. Via MiXCR, TCRdb re-called the 5' RACE reads, giving one row per CDR3 protein. The data hold roughly 550,000 distinct CDR3 sequences, with 24% observed a single time. This sample also appeared in a second study, on T cells of mothers and their children.

Sequenced material: blood. The source is a boy between 5 and 17 years old in good health.

V is TRBV5-1 and J is TRBJ1-4; TRBD1 matches 7 bases. The ends lost 0 bases at V and 4 bases at J; junction bases unmatched: 6. The CDR3 totals 16 residues. Germline CDR1 and CDR2: SGHRS and YFSETQ. CDR3 protein: CASSLGSGQLNEKLFF. The CDR3 coding sequence is TGCGCCAGCAGCTTGGGATCGGGACAGCTTAATGAAAAACTGTTTTTT.

The chain joins TRBV7-3 to TRBJ2-7; D is possibly TRBD2 (6 bases). The CDR3 is 15 residues long. Trimming left V 10 bases short and J 3 bases short, with 22 bases between. Germline-derived CDR1 and CDR2 are SGHTA and FQGTGA. The CDR3 nucleotides are TGTGCCACCCCCGGAGGGCAGGAAGCTTGCTACGAGCAGTACTTC. This gives the protein CATPGGQEACYEQYF.

The rearrangement uses TRBV7-6 and TRBJ1-6; tentatively, D is TRBD1 (5 bases). Germline V gene data show CDR1 as SGHVS and CDR2 as FNYEAQ. V was trimmed by 5 bases and J by 5 bases, leaving 13 bases between them. The CDR3 loop spans 15 amino acids. CDR3 in amino acids: CASSRVQGNNSPLHF. The CDR3 DNA sequence: TGTGCCAGCAGCCGGGTCCAGGGAAATAATTCACCCCTCCACTTT. Supplemented by reference TRBV7-6 and TRBJ1-6, the full variable domain reads GAGVSQSPRYKVTKRGQDVALRCDPISGHVSLYWYRQALGQGPEFLTYFNYEAQQDKSGLPNDRFSAERPEGSISTLTIQRTEQRDSAMYRCASSRVQGNNSPLHFGNGTRLTVT.

The V and J genes are TRBV7-8 and TRBJ2-7, with TRBD2 matching 9 bases. In germline, CDR1 is SGHVS, CDR2 FQNEAQ. After removal of 0 bases from V and 5 bases from J, the junction contained 14 bases not matched to a gene. The CDR3 spans 18 residues. Written as DNA, the CDR3 is TGTGCCAGCAGCTTAGCGAGACAGGCCGGGACTAGCTTCCACGAGCAGTACTTC. It codes for CASSLARQAGTSFHEQYF.

This clonotype was counted ten times or more. V usage is TRBV29-1 and J usage is TRBJ2-5, with 10 bases matching TRBD1. Gene TRBJ2-7 matches the end of the DNA better, so the J call may be wrong. The CDR3 totals 16 residues. Per germline, CDR1 SQVTM and CDR2 ANQGSEA. CDR3 coding DNA: TGCAGCGTTGACGGGACAGGGGATCCCGACGCTCGCGAGCAGTACTTC. Protein sequence: CSVDGTGDPDAREQYF.

The rearrangement uses TRBV10-3 and TRBJ1-1; the match to TRBD1 covers 9 bases. Germline V gene data show CDR1 as ENHRY and CDR2 as SYGVKD. V shed 6 bases and J 5 bases; nucleotides not matched to a gene: 7. The CDR3 consists of 14 residues. The CDR3 sequence is CAIRTQGAYTEAFF. For the CDR3, the DNA is TGTGCCATCAGGACACAGGGGGCTTATACTGAAGCTTTCTTT.

The gene calls are TRBV7-9 and TRBJ2-1, with a tentative D call TRBD1 (5 bases). The CDR3 is 14 residues long. Germline CDR1 SEHNR, CDR2 FQNEAQ (reference sequence). The germline V and J ends were trimmed by 5 bases and 3 bases, with 11 bases remaining between them. This chain's CDR3 is CASSPMTDYNEQFF. The CDR3 region has the DNA TGTGCCAGCAGCCCCATGACAGACTACAATGAGCAGTTCTTC. Drawing the rest from reference TRBV7-9 and TRBJ2-1, the complete variable domain is DTGVSQNPRHKITKRGQNVTFRCDPISEHNRLYWYRQTLGQGPEFLTYFQNEAQLEKSRLLSDRFSAERPKGSFSTLEIQRTEQGDSAMYLCASSPMTDYNEQFFGPGTRLTVL.

The chain has TRBV9 and TRBJ2-1, with 13 bases that match TRBD2. After removal of 2 bases from V and 5 bases from J, the junction contained 7 bases not matched to a gene. The germline V gene encodes CDR1 SGDLS and CDR2 YYNGEE. The CDR3 consists of 17 residues. CDR3 bases: TGTGCCAGCAGCGTCCAGGGGACTAGCGGGATGAACAATGAGCAGTTCTTC. Its translation is CASSVQGTSGMNNEQFF.

The table lists this clonotype with a few counts. This chain connects TRBV28 to TRBJ1-2, with 11 bases aligning to TRBD1. From germline, CDR1 is MDHEN and CDR2 SYDVKM. V was pared by 7 bases and J by 5 bases, with 12 bases of the junction left unmatched. The CDR3 consists of 16 residues. The CDR3 nucleotides are TGTGCCAGCACCCCTGGACAGGGGGCGCTTCGGTATGGCTACACCTTC. Translated, it gives CASTPGQGALRYGYTF.

This clonotype has just a few counts. V is TRBV28 and J is TRBJ2-5; D is ambiguous. The V and J ends lost 6 bases and 4 bases respectively, with 6 bases between them. CDR3 length: 11 amino acids. Germline V gene data show CDR1 as MDHEN and CDR2 as SYDVKM. As DNA, the CDR3 is TGTGCCAGCAGCACAAGAGAGACCCAGTACTTC. This encodes CASSTRETQYF.

This clonotype was detected only a few times. The J gene is TRBJ2-7, the V gene TRBV6-2 or TRBV6-3; 7 nucleotides match TRBD2. Trimming removed 4 bases from V and 4 bases from J; junction bases left unmatched: 1. The CDR3 sequence is 12 residues long. Germline V gene lookup returns CDR1 MNHEY and CDR2 SVGEGT. CDR3 amino acids: CASSLLAYEQYF. CDR3 bases: TGTGCCAGCAGTTTACTAGCGTACGAGCAGTACTTC.

V and J are TRBV29-1 and TRBJ1-3; D not certain. V lost 5 bases and J lost 0, with 11 bases in between. The CDR3 runs 14 residues. The germline V gene has CDR1 SQVTM and CDR2 ANQGSEA. CDR3: CSVLGGNSGNTIYF. DNA of the CDR3: TGCAGCGTTTTGGGAGGAAACTCTGGAAACACCATATATTTT.

The chain joins TRBV20-1 to TRBJ2-3; 8 bases align to TRBD1. Germline CDR1 reads DFQATT; CDR2 reads SNEGSKA (reference sequence). CDR3 length: 13 amino acids. Trimming cost V 2 bases and J 5 bases; bases outside gene matches: 3. The CDR3 spells CSARLRGRDTQYF. The CDR3, as DNA: TGCAGTGCTAGACTCAGGGGGCGAGATACGCAGTATTTT.

This clonotype occurred a few times. The V gene is TRBV7-9, the J gene TRBJ2-3; 10 bases are shared with TRBD1. CDR3 length equals 16 residues. The trim removed 6 bases at V and 2 bases at J, leaving 8 bases unmatched. CDR1 and CDR2 from the germline V gene are SEHNR and FQNEAQ (reference sequence). The CDR3 nucleotides are TGTGCCAGCAGTGCCTGGGGGACAGGGGACACAGATACGCAGTATTTT. Translating it yields CASSAWGTGDTDTQYF.

The V and J genes are TRBV7-3 and TRBJ2-1, with 13 bases matching TRBD2. V lost 6 bases and J lost 10; bases outside the gene matches: 6. Germline lookup yields CDR1 SGHTA and CDR2 FQGTGA. The CDR3 loop spans 14 amino acids. The CDR3 sequence is CASSPTSGGLEQFF. The DNA for the CDR3 is TGTGCCAGCAGTCCGACTAGCGGGGGGCTCGAGCAGTTCTTC.

This chain links TRBV12-3 or TRBV12-4 with TRBJ2-3; D is ambiguous. The V and J ends lost 6 bases and 0 bases respectively, with 7 bases between them. The CDR3 covers 13 residues. CDR3 in amino acids: CASRALSTDTQYF. In DNA, the CDR3 is TGTGCCAGCAGAGCACTCAGCACAGATACGCAGTATTTT.

The gene calls are TRBV12-3 or TRBV12-4 and TRBJ2-7; TRBD2 matches 8 bases. The trim removed 4 bases at V and 5 bases at J, leaving 7 bases unmatched. The CDR3 has 14 amino acids. The CDR3 sequence: CASSSRLAPHEQYF. In DNA form, the CDR3 reads TGTGCCAGCAGTTCCCGACTAGCGCCTCACGAGCAGTACTTC.

This clonotype was recorded only once. The rearrangement joins TRBV28 to TRBJ2-7; 10 bases align to TRBD1. Germline V lookup: CDR1 MDHEN, CDR2 SYDVKM. After removal of 6 bases from V and 6 bases from J, the junction contained 11 bases not matched to a gene. The CDR3 totals 15 residues. CDR3: CASSSTTGTGVEQYF. The CDR3 DNA is TGTGCCAGCAGCTCAACGACGGGGACAGGGGTCGAGCAGTACTTC.

This clonotype was seen a few times. The CDR3 loop is CSARNPIGYNEQFF. DNA of the CDR3: TGCAGTGCTAGGAACCCTATCGGGTACAATGAGCAGTTCTTC. V and J are TRBV20-1 and TRBJ2-1; no definite D call. Trimming cost V 3 bases and J 4 bases, with 13 bases left between them. This CDR3 has 14 residues. Per the germline V gene, CDR1 is DFQATT and CDR2 is SNEGSKA (reference sequence).

Only a few counts were recorded for this clonotype. The V gene is TRBV29-1, the J gene TRBJ1-1; no clear D. The CDR3 runs 10 residues. V was clipped by 4 bases and J by 6 bases, with 6 bases between them. Germline V gene sequence: CDR1 SQVTM, CDR2 ANQGSEA. CDR3 in DNA: TGCAGCGTTGGATTCGCTGAAGCTTTCTTT. As protein: CSVGFAEAFF. Complete variable domain (other parts from reference TRBV29-1 and TRBJ1-1): SAVISQKPSRDICQRGTSLTIQCQVDSQVTMMFWYRQQPGQSLTLIATANQGSEATYESGFVIDKFPISRPNLTFSTLTVSNMSPEDSSIYLCSVGFAEAFFGQGTRLTVV.

The J gene is TRBJ2-1, the V gene TRBV29-1; TRBD1 might be the D (5 bases). V lost 3 bases to trimming and J lost 7 bases, with 10 bases between them. From germline, CDR1 is SQVTM and CDR2 ANQGSEA. This CDR3 comprises 12 residues. In DNA, the CDR3 is TGCAGCGTTGACGACAAGGGGAATGAGCAGTTCTTC. The encoded protein is CSVDDKGNEQFF.

Ten or more counts support this clonotype. The V and J genes are TRBV29-1 and TRBJ2-1, with 7 nucleotides matching TRBD2. J lost 0 bases, V lost 3 bases, and 8 bases had no gene match. The germline CDR1 and CDR2 sequences are SQVTM and ANQGSEA. The CDR3 runs to 16 residues. As DNA, the CDR3 is TGCAGCGTTGATTCCCCAGCGGGGAGCTCCTACAATGAGCAGTTCTTC. The encoded protein is CSVDSPAGSSYNEQFF.

This clonotype came up a few times. V usage is TRBV5-6 and J usage is TRBJ1-2; tentatively, D is TRBD1 (5 bases). Per germline, CDR1 SGHDT and CDR2 YYEEEE. This CDR3 has 14 amino acids. Trimming pared 4 bases from V and 5 bases from J, leaving 15 bases between. CDR3 nucleotide sequence: TGTGCCAGCAGCCCCCGGGGGAGGCGGTATGGCTACACCTTC. It translates to CASSPRGRRYGYTF.

A word on this clonotype: One end of the junction is discordant with germline, which a read error may explain. CDR3 residues: CAGRAGGWITEAFF. The CDR3 nucleotides read TGTGCCGGCAGGGCAGGGGGTTGGATCACTGAAGCTTTCTTT. V usage is TRBV6-5 and J usage is TRBJ1-1; 7 bases match TRBD1. The CDR3 totals 14 residues. CDR1 MNHEY and CDR2 SVGAGI come from the germline V gene.

The chain joins TRBV12-5 to TRBJ2-5; the D is unclear. The CDR3 length is 13 residues. Trimming removed 3 bases from V and 3 bases from J, with 8 bases in between. Germline V lookup: CDR1 LGHNT, CDR2 FRNRAP. The CDR3 bases are TGTGCTAGTGGTTTAGGCGGAGAAGAGACCCAGTACTTC. As protein: CASGLGGEETQYF. Looking up the rest from reference TRBV12-5 and TRBJ2-5 gives the full variable domain: DARVTQTPRHKVTEMGQEVTMRCQPILGHNTVFWYRQTMMQGLELLAYFRNRAPLDDSGMPKDRFSAEMPDATLATLKIQPSEPRDSAVYFCASGLGGEETQYFGPGTRLLVL.

This chain connects TRBV30 to TRBJ2-7, with 7 bases lining up with TRBD1. The germline gives CDR1 GTSNPN, CDR2 SVGIG (reference sequence). The CDR3 totals 14 residues. V shed 3 bases, J shed 3 bases, and the junction held 8 bases outside the gene matches. The CDR3 DNA follows: TGTGCCTGGAGCGTGGCAGGGGGAGACTACGAGCAGTACTTC. Its protein is CAWSVAGGDYEQYF.